This TCR beta chain emerged from a study of shared clonotypes between healthy human individuals. Study-level background: The cohort had a couple of women and three men, ages 18 to 49.

V was trimmed by 0 bases and J by 0 bases, leaving 3 bases between them. Germline lookup yields CDR1 MNHNS and CDR2 SASEGT. CDR3 length equals 13 residues. In the study's own analysis: Filtering of immunoSEQ junctional sequences could not match full-length read filtering. Here immunoSEQ multiplex PCR was the method, and the copy in TCRdb shows in-frame clones only, minus some. V and J calls and clone size come straight from that table; D and trimming were deduced from the DNA. Of over 850,000 clones listed, about 80% are singletons. Donors comprised only Caucasian adults living in Nashville, Tennessee.

This clonotype was sampled from a man aged 18-30 years in good health. Some clones in this sample may be carry-over from other donors' samples. This chain links TRBV6-1 with TRBJ2-7; no definite D call. Sequencing used memory CD4+ T cells from PBMCs. Sample subset: CD45RA-negative fraction. The CDR3 nucleotides read TGTGCCAGCAGTGAAGCTGCCTCCTACGAGCAGTACTTC. Protein sequence: CASSEAASYEQYF.